This T cell receptor (beta chain) is from a study of T-cell memory formation after mild COVID-19. Whole-study findings and limits: Clones contracting over day 15 to 85 were CD4/CD8 balanced, with later expanders leaning CD4+.

TCRalpha and TCRbeta libraries used 5'RACE with constant-segment primers and UMIs. TCRdb reprocessed the 5' RACE reads via MiXCR and lists one record per CDR3 protein. Seen here are roughly 480,000 distinct CDR3 sequences, around 25% observed once, and the top ten hold roughly an eighth. A remark on this clonotype: Its antigen is as yet unknown.

The J segment lost 8 bases and the V segment lost 3 bases, leaving 14 bases of the junction unmatched. CDR3 size: 17 residues. The germline CDR1 and CDR2 sequences are LNHDA and SQIVND (reference sequence). The source is an adult woman who had mild COVID-19 (a few samples of this study predate the infection). Cell type and time point are not known. The sample comprised PBMCs or a T cell subset sorted from them (not recorded which). The chain employs TRBV19 and TRBJ2-1, with TRBD2 identical over 9 bases. The CDR3 loop reads CASSMRGSGSVFDEQFF. CDR3 in DNA: TGTGCCAGTAGTATGAGGGGTAGCGGGAGTGTTTTCGATGAGCAGTTCTTC.